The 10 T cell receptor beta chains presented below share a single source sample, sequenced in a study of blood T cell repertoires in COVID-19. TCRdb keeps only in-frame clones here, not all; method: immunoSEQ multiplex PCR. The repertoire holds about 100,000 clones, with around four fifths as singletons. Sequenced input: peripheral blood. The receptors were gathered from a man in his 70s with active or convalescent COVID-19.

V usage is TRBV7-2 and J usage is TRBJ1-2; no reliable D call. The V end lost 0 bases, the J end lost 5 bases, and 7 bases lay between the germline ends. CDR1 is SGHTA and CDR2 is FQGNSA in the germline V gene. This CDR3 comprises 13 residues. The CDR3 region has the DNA TGTGCCAGCAGCTTAGCCGGGGAGTATGGCTACACCTTC. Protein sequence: CASSLAGEYGYTF.

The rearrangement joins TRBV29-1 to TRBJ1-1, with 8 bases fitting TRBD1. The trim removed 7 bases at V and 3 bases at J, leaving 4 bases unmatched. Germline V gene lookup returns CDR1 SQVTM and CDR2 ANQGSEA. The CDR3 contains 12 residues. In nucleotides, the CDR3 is TGCAGCGCCGGGACAGGAGACACTGAAGCTTTCTTT. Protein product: CSAGTGDTEAFF.

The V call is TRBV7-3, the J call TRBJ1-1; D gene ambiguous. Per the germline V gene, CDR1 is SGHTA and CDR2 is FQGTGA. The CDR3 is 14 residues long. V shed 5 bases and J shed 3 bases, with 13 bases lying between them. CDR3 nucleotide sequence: TGTGCCAGCAGCCCCGGAGGTGGGGACACTGAAGCTTTCTTT. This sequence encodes CASSPGGGDTEAFF.

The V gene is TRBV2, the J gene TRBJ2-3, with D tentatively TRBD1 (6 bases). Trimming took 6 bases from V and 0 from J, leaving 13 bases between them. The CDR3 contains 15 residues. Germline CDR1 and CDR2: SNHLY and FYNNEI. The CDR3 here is CASRDRDTSTDTQYF. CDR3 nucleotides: TGTGCCAGCAGAGACCGGGACACAAGCACAGATACGCAGTATTTT.

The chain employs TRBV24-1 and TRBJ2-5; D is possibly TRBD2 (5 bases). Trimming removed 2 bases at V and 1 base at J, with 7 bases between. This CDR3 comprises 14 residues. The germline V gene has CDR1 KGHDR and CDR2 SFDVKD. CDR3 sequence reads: CATSDWRPQETQYF. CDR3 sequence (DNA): TGTGCCACCAGTGATTGGAGGCCCCAAGAGACCCAGTACTTC.

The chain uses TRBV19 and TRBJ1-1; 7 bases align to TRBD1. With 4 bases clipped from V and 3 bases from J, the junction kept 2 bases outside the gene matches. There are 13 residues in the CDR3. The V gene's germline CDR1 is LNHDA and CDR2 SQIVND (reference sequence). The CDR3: CASSTTGHTEAFF. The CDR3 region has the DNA TGTGCCAGTAGTACGACAGGGCACACTGAAGCTTTCTTT. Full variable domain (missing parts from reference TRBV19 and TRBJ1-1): DGGITQSPKYLFRKEGQNVTLSCEQNLNHDAMYWYRQDPGQGLRLIYYSQIVNDFQKGDIAEGYSVSREKKESFPLTVTSAQKNPTAFYLCASSTTGHTEAFFGQGTRLTVV.

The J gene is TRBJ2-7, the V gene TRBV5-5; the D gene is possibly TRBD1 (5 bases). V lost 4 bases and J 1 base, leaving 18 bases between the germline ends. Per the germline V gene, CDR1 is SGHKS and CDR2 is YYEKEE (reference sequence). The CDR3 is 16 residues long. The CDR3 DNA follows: TGTGCCAGCAGCGGGGCAGTGGGCATACTTTCCTACGAGCAGTACTTC. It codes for CASSGAVGILSYEQYF.

The CDR3 DNA reads TGTGCCAGCAGTTACTCGATCCGTGGGACAGGGGCGTCCTACGAGCAGTACTTC. As protein: CASSYSIRGTGASYEQYF. The chain links TRBV6-2 or TRBV6-3 to TRBJ2-7, with TRBD1 identical over 10 bases. The germline gives CDR1 MNHEY, CDR2 SVGEGT. The CDR3 is 18 residues long. V was pared by 0 bases and J by 1 base, with 9 bases of the junction left unmatched.

CDR3: CASSGQRLYGYTF. In DNA form, the CDR3 reads TGTGCCAGCTCGGGACAGAGACTCTATGGCTACACCTTC. The rearrangement joins TRBV5-6 to TRBJ1-2; the match to TRBD1 covers 7 bases. The CDR3 has 13 amino acids. V shed 7 bases, J shed 4 bases, and the junction held 7 bases outside the gene matches. Germline V gene sequence: CDR1 SGHDT, CDR2 YYEEEE. Full variable domain (rest looked up from reference TRBV5-6 and TRBJ1-2): DAGVTQSPTHLIKTRGQQVTLRCSPKSGHDTVSWYQQALGQGPQFIFQYYEEEERQRGNFPDRFSGHQFPNYSSELNVNALLLGDSALYLCASSGQRLYGYTFGSGTRLTVV.

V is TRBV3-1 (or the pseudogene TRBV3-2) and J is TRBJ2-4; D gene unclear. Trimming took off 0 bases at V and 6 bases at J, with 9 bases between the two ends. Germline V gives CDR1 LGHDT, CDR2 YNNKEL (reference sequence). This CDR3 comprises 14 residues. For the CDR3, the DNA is TGTGCCAGCAGCCAAGATACAGCCTCAAACATTCAGTACTTC. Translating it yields CASSQDTASNIQYF.